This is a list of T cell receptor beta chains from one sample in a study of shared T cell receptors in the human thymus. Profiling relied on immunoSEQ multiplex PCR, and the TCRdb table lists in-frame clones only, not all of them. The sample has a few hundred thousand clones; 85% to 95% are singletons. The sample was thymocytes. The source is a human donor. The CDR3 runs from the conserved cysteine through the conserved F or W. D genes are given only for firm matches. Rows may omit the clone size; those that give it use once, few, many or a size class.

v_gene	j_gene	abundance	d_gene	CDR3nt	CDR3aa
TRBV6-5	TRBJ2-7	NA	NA	TGTGCCAGCAGTTGCTACTCGGGAGAAGGGAACTACGAGCAGTACTTC	CASSCYSGEGNYEQYF
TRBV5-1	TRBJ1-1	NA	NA	TGCGCCAGCAGCCCTGGCTTTTGGACCTACAGAATATCGAACACTGAAGCTTTCTTT	CASSPGFWTYRISNTEAFF
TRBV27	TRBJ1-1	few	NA	TGTGCCAGCAGTCCCTCAGGGAGCACTGAAGCTTTCTTT	CASSPSGSTEAFF
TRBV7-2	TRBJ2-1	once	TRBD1	TGTGCCAGCAGCTTAATCGGGACAGGCTACAATGAGCAGTTCTTC	CASSLIGTGYNEQFF
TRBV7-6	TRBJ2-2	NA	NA	TGTGCCAGCAGCTCCGACAGCGGAAGGAACACCGGGGAGCTGTTTTTT	CASSSDSGRNTGELFF
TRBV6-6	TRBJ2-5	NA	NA	TGTGCCAGCAGTCCCACCGACATTCAAGAGACCCAGTACTTC	CASSPTDIQETQYF
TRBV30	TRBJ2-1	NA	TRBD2	TGTGCCTGGATTCGACCAATAGCGGGAGGGAACAATGAGCAGTTCTTC	CAWIRPIAGGNNEQFF
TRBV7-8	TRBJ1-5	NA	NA	TGTGCCAGCAGCTTAGGACAGGCGAGCAATCAGCCCCAGCATTTT	CASSLGQASNQPQHF
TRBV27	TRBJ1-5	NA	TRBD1	TGTGCCAGCAGTTTTGGCAGGGGGAGTCAGCCCCAGCATTTT	CASSFGRGSQPQHF
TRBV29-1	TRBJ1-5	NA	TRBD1	TGCAGCGTCCGAGACAGGGACCCTCAGCCCCAGCATTTT	CSVRDRDPQPQHF
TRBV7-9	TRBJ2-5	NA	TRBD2	TGTGCCAGCAGCTTAGCGGGACTAGCGGGTATAACGGAGACCCAGTACTTC	CASSLAGLAGITETQYF
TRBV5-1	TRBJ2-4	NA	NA	TGCGCCAGCAGCTTGCCTTTAGCCAGCGGTCTAGCCAAAAACATTCAGTACTTC	CASSLPLASGLAKNIQYF
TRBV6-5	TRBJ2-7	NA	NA	TGTGCCAGCAGTCCACGGGAACGGAGTTACGAGCAGTACTTC	CASSPRERSYEQYF
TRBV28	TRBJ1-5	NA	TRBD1	TGTGCCAGCAGTTTAGGGGCAGGGGGGTATAGCAATCAGCCCCAGCATTTT	CASSLGAGGYSNQPQHF
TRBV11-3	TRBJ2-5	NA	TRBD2	TGTGCCAGCAGCTTAGTAATGGGACTAGCGGGACAAATTCAAGAGACCCAGTACTTC	CASSLVMGLAGQIQETQYF
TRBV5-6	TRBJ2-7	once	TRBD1	TGTGCCAGCAGCTTGAGTCCGGGACAGGCCTCCTACGAGCAGTACTTC	CASSLSPGQASYEQYF
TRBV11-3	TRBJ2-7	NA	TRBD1	TGTGCCAGCAGCTCCGGGACAGGGGGGTACGAGCAGTACTTC	CASSSGTGGYEQYF
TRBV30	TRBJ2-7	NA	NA	TGTGCCTGGAGTCCCGGGGACCACGAGCAGTACTTC	CAWSPGDHEQYF
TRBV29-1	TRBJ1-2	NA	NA	TGCAGCGGATCGGGCGTCCCCACTGCCGAAGGCTACACCTTC	CSGSGVPTAEGYTF
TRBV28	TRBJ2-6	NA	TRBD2	TGTGCCAGCAGTTTATGGTCTAGCGGGGACCCTCGCTCTGGGGCCAACGTCCTGACTTTC	CASSLWSSGDPRSGANVLTF